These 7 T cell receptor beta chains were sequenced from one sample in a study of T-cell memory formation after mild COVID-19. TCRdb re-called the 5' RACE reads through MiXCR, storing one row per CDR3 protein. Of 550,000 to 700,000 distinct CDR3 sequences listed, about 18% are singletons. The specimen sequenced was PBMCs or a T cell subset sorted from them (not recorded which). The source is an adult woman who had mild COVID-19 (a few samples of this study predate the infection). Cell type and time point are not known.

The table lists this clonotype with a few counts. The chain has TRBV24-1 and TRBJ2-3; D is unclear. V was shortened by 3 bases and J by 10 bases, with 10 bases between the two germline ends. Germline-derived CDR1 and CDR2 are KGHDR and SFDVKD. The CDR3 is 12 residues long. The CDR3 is CATSDPPGAQYF. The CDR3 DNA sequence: TGTGCCACCAGTGATCCCCCTGGAGCGCAGTATTTT.

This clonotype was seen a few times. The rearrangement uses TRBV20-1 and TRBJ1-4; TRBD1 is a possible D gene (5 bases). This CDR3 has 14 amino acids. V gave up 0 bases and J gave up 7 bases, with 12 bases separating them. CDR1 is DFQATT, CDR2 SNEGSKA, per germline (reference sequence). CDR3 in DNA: TGCAGTGCTAGAGAGGCGGGGCGGGTTGAAAAACTGTTTTTT. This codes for CSAREAGRVEKLFF.

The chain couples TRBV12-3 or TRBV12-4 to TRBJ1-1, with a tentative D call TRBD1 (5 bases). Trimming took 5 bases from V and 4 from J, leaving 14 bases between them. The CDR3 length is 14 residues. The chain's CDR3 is CASSPRGESTEAFF. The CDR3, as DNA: TGTGCCAGCAGTCCCCGAGGGGAGAGCACTGAAGCTTTCTTT.

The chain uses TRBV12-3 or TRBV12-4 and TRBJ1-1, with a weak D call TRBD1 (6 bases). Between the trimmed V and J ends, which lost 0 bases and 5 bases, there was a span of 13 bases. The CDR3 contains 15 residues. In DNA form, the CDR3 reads TGTGCCAGCAGTTTAGCGCTCAGGGGAGGAACTGAAGCTTTCTTT. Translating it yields CASSLALRGGTEAFF.

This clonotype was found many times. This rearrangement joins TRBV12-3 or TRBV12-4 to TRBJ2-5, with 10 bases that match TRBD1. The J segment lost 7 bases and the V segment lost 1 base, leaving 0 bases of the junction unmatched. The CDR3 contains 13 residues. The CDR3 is CASSLGTGGTQYF. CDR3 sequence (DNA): TGTGCCAGCAGTTTAGGGACAGGGGGGACCCAGTACTTC.

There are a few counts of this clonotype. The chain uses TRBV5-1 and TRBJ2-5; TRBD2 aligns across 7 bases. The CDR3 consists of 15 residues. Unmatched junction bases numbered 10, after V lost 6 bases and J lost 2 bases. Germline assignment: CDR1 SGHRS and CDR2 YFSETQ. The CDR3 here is CASTDSSGGQETQYF. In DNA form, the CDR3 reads TGCGCCAGCACGGACTCTAGCGGAGGACAAGAGACCCAGTACTTC.

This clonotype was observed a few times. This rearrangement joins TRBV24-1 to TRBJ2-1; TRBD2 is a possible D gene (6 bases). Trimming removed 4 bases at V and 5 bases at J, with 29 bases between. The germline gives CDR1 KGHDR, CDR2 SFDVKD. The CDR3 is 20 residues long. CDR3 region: CATSDRRGRGALRYDNEQFF. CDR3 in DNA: TGTGCCACCAGTGACCGGCGGGGAAGGGGAGCCCTCCGCTACGACAATGAGCAGTTCTTC.